This T cell receptor (beta chain) was observed in a study of blood T cell repertoires in COVID-19. Authors' methods: Researchers report that nucleated cell counts were estimated from reference gene primer amplification. Profiled with immunoSEQ multiplex PCR; TCRdb holds only in-frame clones, not every one. D and trimming were read from the DNA, whereas the V and J calls and clone size are those reported in that table. In the table there are fewer than 300,000 clones, just over 90% of which are singletons. Seattle patient enrollment occurred during active infection, with longitudinal follow-up thereafter. CDR1 and CDR2 (germline): SNHLY, FYNNEI. V trimming: 5 bases; J trimming: 12 bases; junction bases outside the gene matches: 16. CDR3 length equals 16 residues.

The source material was peripheral blood. This sequence was found in a woman under 40 with COVID-19, enrolled during active disease. This chain connects TRBV2 to TRBJ2-1; 10 bases fit TRBD2. The CDR3 region is CASSPGLAVTLGRQFF. CDR3 bases: TGTGCCAGCAGTCCCGGACTAGCGGTGACCTTGGGGCGGCAGTTCTTC.